This T cell receptor (beta chain) was captured by sequencing in a study of cytomegalovirus exposure and HLA in healthy donors. 13 Jbeta primers and 60 Vbeta primers were used for the PCR. Profiled with immunoSEQ multiplex PCR; TCRdb holds only in-frame clones, not every one. In the table there are about 65,000 clones, around 80% of which are singletons. The germline V gene encodes CDR1 SEHNR and CDR2 FQNEAQ (reference sequence). Trimming left V 5 bases short and J 0 bases short, with 11 bases between. This CDR3 has 15 amino acids. Sequencing used PBMCs. This chain uses TRBV7-9 with TRBJ1-3; perhaps TRBD1 as D (5 bases). The clonotype comes from a girl between 10 and 17 years old in good health and CMV-seropositive. The CDR3 sequence is CASSDRVFSGNTIYF. The CDR3 DNA is TGTGCCAGCAGCGACAGAGTTTTCTCTGGAAACACCATATATTTT.